Listed below are T cell receptor beta chains from one sample, sequenced in a study of OX40 agonist ivuxolimab in advanced cancers. Produced via immunoSEQ multiplex PCR; TCRdb's table is partial and in-frame only. The table lists nearly 80,000 clones, 80% to 95% of them singletons. Source: CD4+ or CD8+ T cells sorted from blood, taken in a trial of the OX40 agonist ivuxolimab. The receptors derive from an adult with an advanced solid tumor such as melanoma, head and neck, liver or kidney cancer. CDR3s include the opening cysteine and the closing phenylalanine or tryptophan.

V gene	J gene	CDR3 length	CDR3 protein
TRBV5-4	TRBJ2-1	15	CASSQDRNSYNEQFF
TRBV4-1	TRBJ2-1	19	CASSQGASGGDMTYNEQFF
TRBV6-1	TRBJ2-5	15	CASSVAEVGQETQYF
TRBV6-6	TRBJ2-1	10	CATGYNEQFF
TRBV6-5	TRBJ1-1	15	CASSYSRQMNTEAFF
TRBV11-1	TRBJ2-7	14	CASSKDRGFNEQYF
TRBV5-4	TRBJ2-5	16	CASSPAQGQQQETQYF
TRBV6-1	TRBJ1-6	13	CASSEMVDSPLHF
TRBV5-1	TRBJ2-1	15	CASSLETGSYNEQFF
TRBV5-4	TRBJ2-1	17	CASSRRTSGGAAHEQFF
TRBV6-1	TRBJ2-3	16	CASSVGGARRADTQYF
TRBV5-1	TRBJ2-7	15	CASSHPGLAKYEQYF
TRBV7-3	TRBJ2-2	13	CASSPFEGGELFF
TRBV5-4	TRBJ1-3	15	CASSRWTGPGNTIYF
TRBV6-1	TRBJ2-1	15	CASSDPGQGANEQFF
TRBV5-1	TRBJ2-7	17	CASSLDRQGRIPYEQYF
TRBV18	TRBJ1-5	14	CASSFGQGNQPQHF
TRBV29-1	TRBJ2-1	14	CSVDKGRVHNEQFF
TRBV5-4	TRBJ1-3	13	CASSSALENTIYF
TRBV7-6	TRBJ2-1	14	CASSPELRLSEQFF
TRBV28	TRBJ2-1	15	CASRLGTSSYNEQFF
TRBV19	TRBJ2-2	14	CASSIVWSTGELFF
TRBV18	TRBJ1-6	14	CASSRDRFNSPLHF
TRBV5-1	TRBJ2-7	11	CASSSHYEQYF
TRBV23-1	TRBJ1-2	16	CASSQSPGSTLYGYTF
TRBV5-4	TRBJ2-2	17	CASSTIGTLGNTGELFF